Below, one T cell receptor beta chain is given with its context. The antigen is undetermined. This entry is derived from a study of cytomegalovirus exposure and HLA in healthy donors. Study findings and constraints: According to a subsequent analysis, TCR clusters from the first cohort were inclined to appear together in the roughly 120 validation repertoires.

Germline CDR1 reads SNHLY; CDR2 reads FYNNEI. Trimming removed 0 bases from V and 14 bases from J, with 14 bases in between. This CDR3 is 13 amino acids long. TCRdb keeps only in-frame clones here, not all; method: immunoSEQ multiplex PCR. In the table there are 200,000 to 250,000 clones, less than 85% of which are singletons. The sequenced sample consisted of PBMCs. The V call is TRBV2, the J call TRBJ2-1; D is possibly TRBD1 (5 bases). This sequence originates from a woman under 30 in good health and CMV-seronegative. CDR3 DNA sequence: TGTGCCAGCAGTGAAGCGCTTTTGGCAGGGAAGTTCTTC. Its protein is CASSEALLAGKFF.